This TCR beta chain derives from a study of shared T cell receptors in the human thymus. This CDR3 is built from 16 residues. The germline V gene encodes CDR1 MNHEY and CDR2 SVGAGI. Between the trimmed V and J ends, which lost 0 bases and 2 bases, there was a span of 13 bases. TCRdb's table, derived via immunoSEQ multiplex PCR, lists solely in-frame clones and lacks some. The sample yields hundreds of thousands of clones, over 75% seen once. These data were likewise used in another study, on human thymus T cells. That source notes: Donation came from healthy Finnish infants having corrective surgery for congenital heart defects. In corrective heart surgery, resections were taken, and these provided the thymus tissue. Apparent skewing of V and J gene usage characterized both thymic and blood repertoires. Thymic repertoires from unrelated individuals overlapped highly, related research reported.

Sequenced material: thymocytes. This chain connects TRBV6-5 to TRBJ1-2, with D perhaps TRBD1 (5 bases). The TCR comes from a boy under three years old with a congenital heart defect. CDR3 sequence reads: CASSYSARDKNYGYTF. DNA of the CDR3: TGTGCCAGCAGTTACTCTGCCAGGGATAAGAACTATGGCTACACCTTC.